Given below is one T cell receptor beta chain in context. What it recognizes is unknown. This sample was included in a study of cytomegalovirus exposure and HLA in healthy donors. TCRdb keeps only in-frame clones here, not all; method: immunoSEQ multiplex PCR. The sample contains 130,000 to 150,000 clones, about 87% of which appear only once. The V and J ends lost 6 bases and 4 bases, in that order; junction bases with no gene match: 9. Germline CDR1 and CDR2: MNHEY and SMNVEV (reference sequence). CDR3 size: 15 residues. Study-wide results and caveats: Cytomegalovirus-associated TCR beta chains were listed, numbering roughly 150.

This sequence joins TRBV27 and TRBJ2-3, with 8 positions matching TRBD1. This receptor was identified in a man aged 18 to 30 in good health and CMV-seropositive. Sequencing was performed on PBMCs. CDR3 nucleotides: TGTGCCAGCAGCCTGGACAGGGTGGCTGCAGATACGCAGTATTTT. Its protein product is CASSLDRVAADTQYF.